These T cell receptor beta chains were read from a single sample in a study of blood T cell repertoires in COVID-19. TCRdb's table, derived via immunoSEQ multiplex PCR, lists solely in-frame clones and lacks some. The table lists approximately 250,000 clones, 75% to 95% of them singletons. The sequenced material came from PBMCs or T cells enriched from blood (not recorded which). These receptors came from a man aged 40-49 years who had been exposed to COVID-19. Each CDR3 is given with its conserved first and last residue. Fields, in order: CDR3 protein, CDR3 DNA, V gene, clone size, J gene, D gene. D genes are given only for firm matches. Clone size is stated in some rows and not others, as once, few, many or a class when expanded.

CDR3aa: CASSWGQRYEQYF
CDR3nt: TGTGCCAGCAGTTGGGGACAGCGCTACGAGCAGTACTTC
v_gene: TRBV6-5
abundance: -
j_gene: TRBJ2-7
d_gene: TRBD1

CDR3aa: CASSPLTGSSQPQHF
CDR3nt: TGTGCCAGCAGTCCGCTGACAGGGTCGAGTCAGCCCCAGCATTTT
v_gene: TRBV6-2/TRBV6-3
abundance: -
j_gene: TRBJ1-5
d_gene: TRBD1

CDR3aa: CASIEQGSPYEQYF
CDR3nt: TGTGCCAGCATAGAGCAGGGGAGTCCCTACGAGCAGTACTTC
v_gene: TRBV6-5
abundance: -
j_gene: TRBJ2-7
d_gene: -

CDR3aa: CASSMGRGLGYNEQFF
CDR3nt: TGTGCCAGTAGTATGGGTCGGGGACTAGGGTACAATGAGCAGTTCTTC
v_gene: TRBV19
abundance: -
j_gene: TRBJ2-1
d_gene: TRBD2

CDR3aa: CASSLGSGTGELFF
CDR3nt: TGCGCCAGCAGCTTGGGTAGCGGGACCGGGGAGCTGTTTTTT
v_gene: TRBV5-1
abundance: -
j_gene: TRBJ2-2
d_gene: TRBD2

CDR3aa: CASSLVVGGGNTGELFF
CDR3nt: TGTGCCAGCAGCTTAGTCGTCGGAGGAGGGAACACCGGGGAGCTGTTTTTT
v_gene: TRBV11-2
abundance: -
j_gene: TRBJ2-2
d_gene: -

CDR3aa: CASSPGLAGADYYEQYF
CDR3nt: TGTGCCAGCAGCCCAGGACTAGCGGGAGCCGATTACTACGAGCAGTACTTC
v_gene: TRBV7-2
abundance: -
j_gene: TRBJ2-7
d_gene: TRBD2

CDR3aa: CASSEALQGQSGYTF
CDR3nt: TGTGCCAGCAGTGAAGCGCTTCAGGGTCAAAGCGGCTACACCTTC
v_gene: TRBV6-1
abundance: -
j_gene: TRBJ1-2
d_gene: -

CDR3aa: CAVDLLSYNEQFF
CDR3nt: TGTGCCGTCGACTTGCTCTCCTACAATGAGCAGTTCTTC
v_gene: TRBV7-8
abundance: -
j_gene: TRBJ2-1
d_gene: -

CDR3aa: CASSESGGFAEAFF
CDR3nt: TGTGCCAGCAGTGAATCGGGGGGGTTTGCTGAAGCTTTCTTT
v_gene: TRBV6-1
abundance: -
j_gene: TRBJ1-1
d_gene: -

CDR3aa: CASRLYRVRGTEAFF
CDR3nt: TGTGCCAGCAGACTATATCGGGTTCGAGGGACTGAAGCTTTCTTT
v_gene: TRBV6-5
abundance: -
j_gene: TRBJ1-1
d_gene: -

CDR3aa: CASSSQGANTEAFF
CDR3nt: TGTGCCAGCAGCTCCCAGGGGGCGAACACTGAAGCTTTCTTT
v_gene: TRBV11-2
abundance: -
j_gene: TRBJ1-1
d_gene: TRBD1

CDR3aa: CASSPPPTGEGTEAFF
CDR3nt: TGTGCCAGCAGCCCCCCACCGACAGGGGAGGGCACTGAAGCTTTCTTT
v_gene: TRBV7-9
abundance: -
j_gene: TRBJ1-1
d_gene: TRBD1

CDR3aa: CAWSFRGRSGTEAFF
CDR3nt: TGTGCCTGGAGTTTCAGGGGGAGGTCGGGCACTGAAGCTTTCTTT
v_gene: TRBV30
abundance: -
j_gene: TRBJ1-1
d_gene: TRBD1

CDR3aa: CASSLAGQRNTGELFF
CDR3nt: TGCGCCAGCAGCTTGGCGGGACAGAGGAACACCGGGGAGCTGTTTTTT
v_gene: TRBV5-1
abundance: -
j_gene: TRBJ2-2
d_gene: TRBD1

CDR3aa: CASSQERRGNTGELFF
CDR3nt: TGTGCCAGCAGCCAAGAACGCAGGGGGAACACCGGGGAGCTGTTTTTT
v_gene: TRBV4-2
abundance: -
j_gene: TRBJ2-2
d_gene: -

CDR3aa: CASSLTLAAYNEQFF
CDR3nt: TGTGCCAGCAGCTTAACACTAGCGGCATACAATGAGCAGTTCTTC
v_gene: TRBV7-8
abundance: -
j_gene: TRBJ2-1
d_gene: TRBD2

CDR3aa: CASSHRPPSRYRVRATANEKLFF
CDR3nt: TGTGCCAGCAGCCACAGACCCCCTTCTAGGTACAGGGTGCGTGCTACGGCTAATGAAAAACTGTTTTTT
v_gene: TRBV28
abundance: -
j_gene: TRBJ1-4
d_gene: -

CDR3aa: CATTSGMNTEAFF
CDR3nt: TGTGCCACCACCAGCGGCATGAACACTGAAGCTTTCTTT
v_gene: TRBV24-1
abundance: -
j_gene: TRBJ1-1
d_gene: -

CDR3aa: CASSKDRAGNSPLHF
CDR3nt: TGTGCCAGCAGCAAGGACAGGGCTGGGAATTCACCCCTCCACTTT
v_gene: TRBV11-2
abundance: -
j_gene: TRBJ1-6
d_gene: TRBD1

CDR3aa: CASSYVGLADYNEQFF
CDR3nt: TGTGCCAGCAGTTACGTTGGACTAGCAGACTACAATGAGCAGTTCTTC
v_gene: TRBV6-5
abundance: once
j_gene: TRBJ2-1
d_gene: TRBD2

CDR3aa: CASSSRDRVREQYF
CDR3nt: TGTGCCAGCAGCTCCCGGGACAGGGTGCGCGAGCAGTACTTC
v_gene: TRBV7-8
abundance: -
j_gene: TRBJ2-7
d_gene: TRBD1

CDR3aa: CASRLTGQGYNSPLHF
CDR3nt: TGTGCCAGCAGATTGACCGGACAGGGCTATAATTCACCCCTCCACTTT
v_gene: TRBV27
abundance: -
j_gene: TRBJ1-6
d_gene: TRBD1

CDR3aa: CASILTGANYGYTF
CDR3nt: TGTGCCAGTATCCTAACAGGGGCTAACTATGGCTACACCTTC
v_gene: TRBV19
abundance: -
j_gene: TRBJ1-2
d_gene: TRBD1

CDR3aa: CASTRPSGGGPYNEQFF
CDR3nt: TGCGCCAGCACTCGCCCCAGTGGGGGAGGCCCTTACAATGAGCAGTTCTTC
v_gene: TRBV5-1
abundance: -
j_gene: TRBJ2-1
d_gene: -

CDR3aa: CASSQERDSNQPQHF
CDR3nt: TGCGCCAGCAGCCAAGAGAGAGATAGCAATCAGCCCCAGCATTTT
v_gene: TRBV4-3
abundance: -
j_gene: TRBJ1-5
d_gene: -

CDR3aa: CASSYVRASGTDTQYF
CDR3nt: TGTGCCAGCAGTTACGTGCGGGCATCCGGCACAGATACGCAGTATTTT
v_gene: TRBV6-5
abundance: -
j_gene: TRBJ2-3
d_gene: -

CDR3aa: CASSSTDYNEQFF
CDR3nt: TGTGCCAGCAGCTCCACAGACTACAATGAGCAGTTCTTC
v_gene: TRBV11-2
abundance: -
j_gene: TRBJ2-1
d_gene: -

CDR3aa: CASSNHDRGSSYEQYF
CDR3nt: TGTGCCAGCAGCAACCACGACAGGGGCAGCTCCTACGAGCAGTACTTC
v_gene: TRBV28
abundance: -
j_gene: TRBJ2-7
d_gene: TRBD1

CDR3aa: CASMGTGTYEQYF
CDR3nt: TGTGCCAGCATGGGGACAGGGACCTACGAGCAGTACTTC
v_gene: TRBV28
abundance: -
j_gene: TRBJ2-7
d_gene: TRBD1

CDR3aa: CASSFRLEPYNEQFF
CDR3nt: TGTGCCAGCAGTTTTAGACTAGAACCCTACAATGAGCAGTTCTTC
v_gene: TRBV2
abundance: -
j_gene: TRBJ2-1
d_gene: -

CDR3aa: CASSPFRDVAEKLFF
CDR3nt: TGTGCCAGCAGCCCATTCAGGGATGTAGCCGAAAAACTGTTTTTT
v_gene: TRBV9
abundance: -
j_gene: TRBJ1-4
d_gene: -

CDR3aa: CASTTSGSSYNGQFF
CDR3nt: TGTGCCAGTACTACTAGCGGGAGCTCCTACAATGGGCAGTTCTTC
v_gene: TRBV19
abundance: -
j_gene: TRBJ2-1
d_gene: TRBD2

CDR3aa: CASSQGGTSGSPEQYF
CDR3nt: TGTGCCAGCAGCCAAGGAGGGACTAGCGGGAGCCCCGAGCAGTACTTC
v_gene: TRBV4-2
abundance: -
j_gene: TRBJ2-7
d_gene: TRBD2

CDR3aa: CASRLDSGNEKLFF
CDR3nt: TGTGCCAGCAGACTCGATTCAGGGAATGAAAAACTGTTTTTT
v_gene: TRBV7-2
abundance: -
j_gene: TRBJ1-4
d_gene: -

CDR3aa: CASSWTGVGEQFF
CDR3nt: TGTGCCAGCAGTTGGACAGGGGTTGGTGAGCAGTTCTTC
v_gene: TRBV6-2/TRBV6-3
abundance: -
j_gene: TRBJ2-1
d_gene: TRBD1

CDR3aa: CASSSRLAGRYNEQFF
CDR3nt: TGTGCCAGCAGCTCTCGACTAGCGGGGCGCTACAATGAGCAGTTCTTC
v_gene: TRBV11-3
abundance: -
j_gene: TRBJ2-1
d_gene: TRBD2

CDR3aa: CASSLETGLSYEQYF
CDR3nt: TGTGCCAGCAGCTTAGAGACAGGGCTCTCCTACGAGCAGTACTTC
v_gene: TRBV11-2
abundance: -
j_gene: TRBJ2-7
d_gene: TRBD1

CDR3aa: CATSRDLTDTQYF
CDR3nt: TGTGCCACCAGCAGAGATCTGACAGATACGCAGTATTTT
v_gene: TRBV15
abundance: -
j_gene: TRBJ2-3
d_gene: -

CDR3aa: CASSLSPYGYTF
CDR3nt: TGTGCCAGCAGTTTATCCCCTTATGGCTACACCTTC
v_gene: TRBV28
abundance: -
j_gene: TRBJ1-2
d_gene: -

CDR3aa: CASSMLTGVSYEQYF
CDR3nt: TGTGCCAGTAGTATGCTGACAGGGGTGTCCTACGAGCAGTACTTC
v_gene: TRBV19
abundance: -
j_gene: TRBJ2-7
d_gene: TRBD1

CDR3aa: CASSPTGAYEQYF
CDR3nt: TGTGCCAGCAGTCCGACAGGGGCCTACGAGCAGTACTTC
v_gene: TRBV28
abundance: -
j_gene: TRBJ2-7
d_gene: TRBD1

CDR3aa: CASKGTSGNNEQFF
CDR3nt: TGTGCCAGCAAAGGGACTAGCGGTAACAATGAGCAGTTCTTC
v_gene: TRBV27
abundance: -
j_gene: TRBJ2-1
d_gene: TRBD2

CDR3aa: CASSRLAGGTYEQYF
CDR3nt: TGTGCCAGCAGTCGCCTAGCGGGAGGAACCTACGAGCAGTACTTC
v_gene: TRBV28
abundance: -
j_gene: TRBJ2-7
d_gene: TRBD2

CDR3aa: CASSYSTSGTTLKPQHF
CDR3nt: TGTGCCAGCAGTTATTCAACCTCCGGGACAACCCTAAAGCCCCAGCATTTT
v_gene: TRBV6-2/TRBV6-3
abundance: -
j_gene: TRBJ1-5
d_gene: -

CDR3aa: CASSQDSQETQYF
CDR3nt: TGCGCCAGCAGCCAGGACAGCCAAGAGACCCAGTACTTC
v_gene: TRBV5-1
abundance: -
j_gene: TRBJ2-5
d_gene: -

CDR3aa: CASSQVQSGTDTQYF
CDR3nt: TGTGCCAGCAGCCAAGTACAGTCGGGCACAGATACGCAGTATTTT
v_gene: TRBV4-2
abundance: -
j_gene: TRBJ2-3
d_gene: -

CDR3aa: CASSYSKGSGKLFF
CDR3nt: TGTGCCAGCAGTTACTCAAAGGGTTCGGGGAAACTGTTTTTT
v_gene: TRBV6-5
abundance: -
j_gene: TRBJ1-4
d_gene: -

CDR3aa: CASSWSNRGLGAQYF
CDR3nt: TGCGCCAGCAGCTGGAGTAACAGGGGACTGGGGGCCCAGTACTTC
v_gene: TRBV5-1
abundance: -
j_gene: TRBJ2-5
d_gene: -

CDR3aa: CASSQSHLAGNHTF
CDR3nt: TGCGCCAGCAGCCAGTCTCATCTAGCGGGGAACCACACCTTT
v_gene: TRBV4-1
abundance: -
j_gene: TRBJ2-3
d_gene: TRBD2

CDR3aa: CASSKVTGTGEQYF
CDR3nt: TGTGCCAGCAGCAAAGTTACCGGGACTGGCGAGCAGTACTTC
v_gene: TRBV6-4
abundance: -
j_gene: TRBJ2-7
d_gene: -

CDR3aa: CASSEEGYTEAFF
CDR3nt: TGTGCCAGCAGTGAGGAGGGCTACACTGAAGCTTTCTTT
v_gene: TRBV25-1
abundance: -
j_gene: TRBJ1-1
d_gene: -